The source of this T cell receptor (beta chain) is a study of T cells in tuberculosis. Overall study: Blood was taken before or within 7 days of anti-tuberculosis therapy.

Time point in this sample: new active TB diagnosis, blood taken before or within 7 days of starting treatment. Method: immunoSEQ multiplex PCR; TCRdb's copy keeps in-frame clones and lacks some. This sample has roughly 30,000 clones; 86% occur once, and the top ten carry about 5%. CDR1 and CDR2 (germline): ENHRY, SYGVKD. This CDR3 has 20 residues. J was trimmed by 1 base and V by 7 bases; bases with no gene match: 21. Findings of the study overall: The TCR-beta difference was not significant; alpha differences partly reflected length. GEM motif frequencies gave over 55% accuracy; the GMM repertoire gave about 90%.

As for this clone: Its antigen is not known.

The TCR comes from an adult with tuberculosis. Sample: PBMCs, taken at tuberculosis diagnosis. This chain joins TRBV10-3 and TRBJ1-1; TRBD1 aligns across 10 bases. The CDR3: CAIKGPTGTPGQGSNTEAFF. The CDR3 coding sequence is TGTGCCATCAAGGGCCCAACCGGAACACCGGGACAGGGGTCGAACACTGAAGCTTTCTTT.